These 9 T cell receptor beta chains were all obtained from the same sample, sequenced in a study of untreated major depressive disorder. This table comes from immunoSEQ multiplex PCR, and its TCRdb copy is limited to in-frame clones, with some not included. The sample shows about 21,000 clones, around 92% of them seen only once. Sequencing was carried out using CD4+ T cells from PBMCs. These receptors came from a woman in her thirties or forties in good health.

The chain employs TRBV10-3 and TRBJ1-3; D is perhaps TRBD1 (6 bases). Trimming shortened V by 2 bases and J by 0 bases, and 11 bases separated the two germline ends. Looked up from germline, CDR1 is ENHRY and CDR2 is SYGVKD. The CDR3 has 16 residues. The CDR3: CAISEVTGYSGNTIYF. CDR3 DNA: TGTGCCATCAGTGAGGTTACAGGGTACTCTGGAAACACCATATATTTT.

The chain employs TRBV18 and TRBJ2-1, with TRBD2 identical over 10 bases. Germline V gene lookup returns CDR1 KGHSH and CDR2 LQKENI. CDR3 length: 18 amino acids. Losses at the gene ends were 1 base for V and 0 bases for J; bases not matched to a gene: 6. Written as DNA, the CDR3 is TGTGCCAGCTCACCACGGGGGACTAGCGAACTCTCCTACAATGAGCAGTTCTTC. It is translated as CASSPRGTSELSYNEQFF.

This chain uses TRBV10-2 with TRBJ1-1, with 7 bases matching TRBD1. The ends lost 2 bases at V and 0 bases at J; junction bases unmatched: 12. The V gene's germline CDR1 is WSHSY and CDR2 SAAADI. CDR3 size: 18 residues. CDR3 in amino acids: CASSENRKGAILNTEAFF. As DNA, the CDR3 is TGCGCCAGCAGTGAGAACCGCAAGGGGGCCATCCTGAACACTGAAGCTTTCTTT.

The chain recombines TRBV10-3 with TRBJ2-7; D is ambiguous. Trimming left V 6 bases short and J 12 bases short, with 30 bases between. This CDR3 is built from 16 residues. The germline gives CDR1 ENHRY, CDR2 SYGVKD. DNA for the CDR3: TGTGCCATCAGCCCCTCCCCTATTGGTATACGAGCAGTAGGGTACTTC. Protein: CAISPSPIGIRAVGYF.

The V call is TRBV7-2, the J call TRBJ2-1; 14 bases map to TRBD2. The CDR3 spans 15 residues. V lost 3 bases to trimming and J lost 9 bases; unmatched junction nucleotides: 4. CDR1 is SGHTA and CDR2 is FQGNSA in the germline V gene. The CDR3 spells CASSFMTSGRGEQFF. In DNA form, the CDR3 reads TGTGCCAGCAGCTTTATGACTAGCGGGAGGGGTGAGCAGTTCTTC.

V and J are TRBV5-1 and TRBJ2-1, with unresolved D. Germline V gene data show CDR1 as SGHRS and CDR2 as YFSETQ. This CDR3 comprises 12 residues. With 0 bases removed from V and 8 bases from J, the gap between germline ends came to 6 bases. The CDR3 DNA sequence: TGCGCCAGCAGCTTGGCCTTGGATGAGCAGTTCTTC. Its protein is CASSLALDEQFF.

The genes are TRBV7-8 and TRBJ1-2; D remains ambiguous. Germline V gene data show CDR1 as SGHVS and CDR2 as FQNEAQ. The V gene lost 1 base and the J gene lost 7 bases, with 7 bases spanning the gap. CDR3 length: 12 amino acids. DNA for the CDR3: TGTGCCAGCAGCTTAGTGGGCGGTGGCTACACCTTC. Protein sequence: CASSLVGGGYTF.

The CDR3 DNA reads TGTGCCAGCAGCGTAGTTCCCAGCGGGGGAGACGAGCAGTACGTC. It is translated as CASSVVPSGGDEQYV. V and J are TRBV9 and TRBJ2-7, with 8 bases fitting TRBD2. The CDR3 has 15 residues. Germline trimming cut 0 bases from V and 5 bases from J; bases unmatched to any gene: 7. Germline assignment: CDR1 SGDLS and CDR2 YYNGEE.

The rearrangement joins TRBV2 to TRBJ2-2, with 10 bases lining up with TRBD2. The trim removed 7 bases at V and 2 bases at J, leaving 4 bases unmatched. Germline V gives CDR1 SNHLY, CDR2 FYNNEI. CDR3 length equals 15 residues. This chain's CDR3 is CASTGTSVNTGELFF. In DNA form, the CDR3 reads TGTGCCAGCACCGGGACTAGCGTTAACACCGGGGAGCTGTTTTTT.